The 9 T cell receptor beta chains below all came from one sample that was sequenced in a study of shared clonotypes between healthy human individuals. Clones were sequenced by immunoSEQ multiplex PCR, and TCRdb holds only the in-frame ones, with some missing. This sample yields some 2.3 million clones, of which roughly 93% are seen a single time; 0.39% belongs to the top ten. The material sequenced was naive CD4+ T cells from PBMCs. Subset given: CD45RA+ positively selected. These receptors all stem from a man younger than 35 in good health. Some clones in this sample may be carry-over from other donors' samples.

The sample holds one count of this clone. CDR3 nucleotide sequence: TGCGCCAGCAGCCGAACCTACGAATCCTACGAGCAGTACTTC. It encodes CASSRTYESYEQYF. The chain combines TRBV4-3 with TRBJ2-7; D call uncertain. Germline V gene sequence: CDR1 LGHNA, CDR2 YSLEER. The CDR3 has 14 residues. V lost 4 bases, J lost 1 base, and 11 bases lay in between.

The chain is built from TRBV7-9 and TRBJ2-2; 10 bases align to TRBD2. The CDR3 is made up of 15 amino acids. Trimming at V came to 1 base and at J to 7 bases, leaving 3 bases not matched to a gene. The germline V gene has CDR1 SEHNR and CDR2 FQNEAQ (reference sequence). CDR3 sequence reads: CASSLGLAGLGELFF. CDR3 nucleotides: TGTGCCAGCAGCTTAGGACTAGCGGGTCTCGGGGAGCTGTTTTTT.

The rearrangement links TRBV7-2 to TRBJ2-1; D perhaps matches TRBD2 (5 bases). This CDR3 comprises 15 residues. CDR1 is SGHTA, CDR2 FQGNSA, per germline. With 0 bases removed from V and 5 bases from J, the gap between germline ends came to 11 bases. Here the CDR3 reads CASSLARLANNEQFF. CDR3 DNA sequence: TGTGCCAGCAGCTTAGCGCGGCTAGCCAACAATGAGCAGTTCTTC.

CDR3: CASSFTSSGANVLTF. CDR3 nucleotide sequence: TGTGCCAGCAGCTTTACCAGCTCTGGGGCCAACGTCCTGACTTTC. The gene calls are TRBV7-3 and TRBJ2-6; D uncertain. The V and J ends lost 3 bases and 0 bases respectively, with 6 bases between them. The V gene's germline CDR1 is SGHTA and CDR2 FQGTGA. The CDR3 is 15 amino acids.

J is TRBJ2-3 and V is TRBV7-3, with D possibly TRBD1 on 6 matching bases. Germline-derived CDR1 and CDR2 are SGHTA and FQGTGA. The V end lost 5 bases, the J end lost 1 base, and 16 bases lay between the germline ends. The length of the CDR3 is 16 residues. The CDR3 reads CASSPGLSGGTDTQYF. The CDR3 bases are TGTGCCAGCAGCCCCGGACTGTCAGGGGGCACAGATACGCAGTATTTT.

This clone was found once. This rearrangement joins TRBV6-5 to TRBJ2-7; tentative D call: TRBD1 (5 bases). The length of the CDR3 is 14 residues. Trimming shortened V by 5 bases and J by 6 bases, and 17 bases separated the two germline ends. CDR1 and CDR2 (germline): MNHEY, SVGAGI. The CDR3 sequence: CASSTQGRASEQYF. CDR3 nucleotide sequence: TGTGCCAGCAGTACTCAGGGAAGGGCGTCCGAGCAGTACTTC.

CDR3 in DNA: TGTGCCAGCTCGTCCACCCTGGGGGGGTACGAGCAGTACTTC. Its translation: CASSSTLGGYEQYF. This sequence joins TRBV11-2 and TRBJ2-7; TRBD2 aligns across 7 bases. The CDR3 sequence is 14 residues long. Germline V gene data show CDR1 as SGHAT and CDR2 as FQNNGV. V lost 8 bases to trimming and J lost 4 bases; unmatched junction nucleotides: 11. The full variable domain, with the rest looked up from reference TRBV11-2 and TRBJ2-7, is EAGVAQSPRYKIIEKRQSVAFWCNPISGHATLYWYQQILGQGPKLLIQFQNNGVVDDSQLPKDRFSAERLKGVDSTLKIQPAKLEDSAVYLCASSSTLGGYEQYFGPGTRLTVT.

Comment on this clone: Other nucleotide sequences in the sample specify the same CDR3. The V and J genes are TRBV5-1 and TRBJ2-3; TRBD2 might be the D (6 bases). The CDR3 has 14 amino acids. V was cut by 4 bases and J by 1 base, with 10 bases left in between. The germline gives CDR1 SGHRS, CDR2 YFSETQ. The CDR3 bases are TGCGCCAGCAGCGGAGGGACCGGCACAGATACGCAGTATTTT. Protein: CASSGGTGTDTQYF.

The rearrangement links TRBV2 to TRBJ2-2; D call uncertain. CDR3 length equals 13 residues. V gave up 3 bases and J gave up 6 bases, with 8 bases separating them. The germline V gene has CDR1 SNHLY and CDR2 FYNNEI. CDR3 region: CASSDGRAGELFF. The DNA of the CDR3 is TGTGCCAGCAGTGATGGCAGAGCCGGGGAGCTGTTTTTT.